Shown below are 16 T cell receptor beta chains from a single sample sequenced in a study of cytomegalovirus exposure and HLA in healthy donors. The PCR used 60 Vbeta and 13 Jbeta primers. Sequenced by immunoSEQ multiplex PCR; TCRdb stores in-frame clones only, minus some. The table has about 140,000 clones, around 75% seen once. Sequenced material: PBMCs. The receptors shown here come from a man between 25 and 39 years old in good health and CMV-seronegative.

A single count supports this clone. This chain connects TRBV4-2 to TRBJ1-3, with 10 bases fitting TRBD1. The CDR3 is 17 amino acids. Germline CDR1 reads LGHNA; CDR2 reads YNFKEQ. The trim removed 4 bases at V and 0 bases at J, leaving 6 bases unmatched. CDR3 region: CASSLPDRGISGNTIYF. CDR3 nucleotide sequence: TGTGCCAGCAGCCTTCCGGACAGGGGGATCTCTGGAAACACCATATATTTT.

This clone turned up a few times. This sequence joins TRBV9 and TRBJ2-1, with 9 bases identical to TRBD1. The V and J ends lost 6 bases and 4 bases, in that order; junction bases with no gene match: 5. The CDR3 spans 14 residues. From germline, CDR1 is SGDLS and CDR2 YYNGEE. The CDR3 protein is CASNGGQGYNEQFF. In DNA form, the CDR3 reads TGTGCCAGCAACGGGGGACAGGGTTACAATGAGCAGTTCTTC.

The CDR3 reads CASSMRGQAYEQYF. The CDR3 coding sequence is TGTGCCAGCAGTATGAGAGGACAGGCCTACGAGCAGTACTTC. This chain links TRBV2 with TRBJ2-7; 7 nucleotides align to TRBD1. CDR3 length: 14 residues. J gave up 2 bases and V 5 bases, and 6 bases lay outside the gene matches. Germline CDR1 SNHLY, CDR2 FYNNEI.

This chain uses TRBV6-5 with TRBJ1-3; weak D call: TRBD1 (6 bases). Trimming pared 0 bases from V and 0 bases from J, leaving 9 bases between. The CDR3 consists of 16 residues. Germline V gene data show CDR1 as MNHEY and CDR2 as SVGAGI. This chain's CDR3 is CASSYSQGSSGNTIYF. The CDR3 region has the DNA TGTGCCAGCAGTTACTCCCAGGGGAGCTCTGGAAACACCATATATTTT.

A remark on this clone: At the DNA level, this CDR3 is encoded by other sequences in the same sample as well. The V call is TRBV5-1, the J call TRBJ1-2; D is undetermined. V was clipped by 1 base and J by 1 base, with 5 bases between them. Germline V gives CDR1 SGHRS, CDR2 YFSETQ. This CDR3 is 13 amino acids long. CDR3 DNA: TGCGCCAGCAGCTTGACAGTTAACTATGGCTACACCTTC. Amino acid sequence: CASSLTVNYGYTF.

V gene TRBV5-4 combines with J gene TRBJ2-6; D is perhaps TRBD2 (6 bases). The germline V gene encodes CDR1 SGHNT and CDR2 YYREEE (reference sequence). The CDR3 totals 16 residues. V dropped 4 bases and J dropped 0 bases, with 11 bases sitting between them. CDR3 amino acids: CASSPGAFSGANVLTF. In nucleotides, the CDR3 is TGTGCCAGCAGCCCGGGAGCTTTCTCTGGGGCCAACGTCCTGACTTTC.

The chain carries TRBV5-4 and TRBJ2-5; 10 bases line up with TRBD2. The assigned J gene may be wrong: the sequence end matches TRBJ2-7 better. Germline V gene sequence: CDR1 SGHNT, CDR2 YYREEE (reference sequence). The CDR3 sequence is 15 residues long. The chain's CDR3 is CASSTGLAESYEQYF. CDR3 coding DNA: TGTGCCAGCAGCACCGGACTAGCGGAGTCCTACGAGCAGTACTTC.

This clone was counted a single time. The V and J genes are TRBV2 and TRBJ1-6; D call uncertain. This CDR3 has 14 residues. Germline V lookup: CDR1 SNHLY, CDR2 FYNNEI. Trimming removed 8 bases at V and 9 bases at J, with 17 bases between. In DNA form, the CDR3 reads TGTGCCAGCGCTGTGGGCGCTGGTACTTCACCCCTCCACTTT. It encodes CASAVGAGTSPLHF.

The rearrangement joins TRBV5-1 to TRBJ1-1; the D gene is possibly TRBD1 (5 bases). The germline gives CDR1 SGHRS, CDR2 YFSETQ. V lost 2 bases, J lost 4 bases, and 9 bases lay in between. This CDR3 is 13 amino acids long. The CDR3 reads CASSFGGVTEAFF. The DNA of the CDR3 is TGCGCCAGCAGCTTCGGGGGGGTCACTGAAGCTTTCTTT. Based on the CDR3 plus reference TRBV5-1 and TRBJ1-1, the full variable domain is KAGVTQTPRYLIKTRGQQVTLSCSPISGHRSVSWYQQTPGQGLQFLFEYFSETQRNKGNFPGRFSGRQFSNSRSEMNVSTLELGDSALYLCASSFGGVTEAFFGQGTRLTVV.

The chain couples TRBV28 to TRBJ1-5; TRBD1 matches at 7 bases. V was pared by 2 bases and J by 2 bases, with 3 bases of the junction left unmatched. The CDR3 is 15 amino acids. Germline CDR1 is MDHEN and CDR2 is SYDVKM. CDR3 protein: CASSLAGGGNQPQHF. Here the CDR3 DNA reads TGTGCCAGCAGTTTAGCAGGGGGAGGCAATCAGCCCCAGCATTTT.

The chain links TRBV5-6 to TRBJ2-7; no firm D call. Germline V gene sequence: CDR1 SGHDT, CDR2 YYEEEE. CDR3 length: 12 amino acids. V was clipped by 4 bases and J by 0 bases, with 5 bases between them. CDR3 in DNA: TGTGCCAGCAGCATCCTCTCCTACGAGCAGTACTTC. The encoded protein is CASSILSYEQYF.

The chain combines TRBV18 with TRBJ1-1; perhaps TRBD1 as D (6 bases). This CDR3 is 15 amino acids long. The germline CDR1 and CDR2 sequences are KGHSH and LQKENI. Trimming took off 6 bases at V and 3 bases at J, with 17 bases between the two ends. The CDR3 nucleotides are TGTGCCAGCTCCCGGGAGGGGGATTATTACACTGAAGCTTTCTTT. Protein product: CASSREGDYYTEAFF.

V is TRBV11-2 and J is TRBJ1-2; D unresolved. V lost 2 bases, J lost 6 bases, and 7 bases lay in between. There are 12 residues in the CDR3. Germline V CDR1 and CDR2: SGHAT, FQNNGV. As DNA, the CDR3 is TGTGCCAGCAGCTTAAATTTCGATGGCTACACCTTC. This sequence encodes CASSLNFDGYTF.

V usage is TRBV14 and J usage is TRBJ2-1; TRBD2 is a possible D gene (6 bases). Trimming pared 4 bases from V and 7 bases from J, leaving 17 bases between. The CDR3 is made up of 15 amino acids. Germline loops: CDR1 SGHDN, CDR2 FVKESK. In nucleotides, the CDR3 is TGTGCCAGCAGCCGGCGGGGCCCCCCCAGAAATGAGCAGTTCTTC. This translates into CASSRRGPPRNEQFF.

This clone was seen just once. J is TRBJ2-2 and V is TRBV5-1; weak D call: TRBD1 (6 bases). The CDR3 covers 15 residues. V lost 4 bases and J 5 bases, leaving 15 bases between the germline ends. Germline V gene lookup returns CDR1 SGHRS and CDR2 YFSETQ. The CDR3 region has the DNA TGCGCCAGCAGCCTTCTCTCCCAGGGGACCGGGGAGCTGTTTTTT. Translating gives CASSLLSQGTGELFF.

The rearrangement uses TRBV7-2 and TRBJ2-1; D remains ambiguous. The V end lost 5 bases, the J end lost 5 bases, and 10 bases lay between the germline ends. This CDR3 is built from 13 residues. Germline values: CDR1 SGHTA, CDR2 FQGNSA. The chain's CDR3 is CASSPSRNNEQFF. CDR3 coding DNA: TGTGCCAGCAGCCCTTCTAGAAACAATGAGCAGTTCTTC.